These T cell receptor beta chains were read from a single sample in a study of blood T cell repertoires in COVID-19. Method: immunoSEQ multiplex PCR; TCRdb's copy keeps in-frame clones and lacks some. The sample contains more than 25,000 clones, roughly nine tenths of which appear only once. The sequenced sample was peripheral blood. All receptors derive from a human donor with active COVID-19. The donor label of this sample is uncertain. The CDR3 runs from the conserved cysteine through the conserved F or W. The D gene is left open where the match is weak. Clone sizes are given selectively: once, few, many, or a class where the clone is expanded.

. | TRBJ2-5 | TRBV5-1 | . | CASSLGGTETQYF | TGCGCCAGCAGCTTGGGCGGTACGGAGACCCAGTACTTC
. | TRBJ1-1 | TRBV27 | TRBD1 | CASILGTGVNTEAFF | TGTGCCAGCATCCTCGGGACAGGGGTGAACACTGAAGCTTTCTTT
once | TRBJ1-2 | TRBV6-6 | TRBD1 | CASSYGQGVNYGYTF | TGTGCCAGCAGTTACGGGCAGGGGGTCAACTATGGCTACACCTTC
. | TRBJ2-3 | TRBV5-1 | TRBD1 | CASSLGRGTDTQYF | TGCGCCAGCAGCTTGGGCAGGGGGACAGATACGCAGTATTTT
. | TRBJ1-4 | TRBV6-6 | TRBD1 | CASSSGQGSEKLFF | TGTGCCAGCAGTTCGGGACAGGGTAGTGAAAAACTGTTTTTT
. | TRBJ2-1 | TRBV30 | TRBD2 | CAWGEGYEQFF | TGTGCCTGGGGGGAGGGGTATGAGCAGTTCTTC
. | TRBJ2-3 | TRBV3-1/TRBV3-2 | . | CASSRTGGPGTDTQYF | TGTGCCAGCAGCCGAACCGGGGGGCCTGGCACAGATACGCAGTATTTT
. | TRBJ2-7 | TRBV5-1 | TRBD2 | CASSSTSGIYEQYF | TGCGCCAGCAGCTCGACTAGCGGCATCTACGAGCAGTACTTC
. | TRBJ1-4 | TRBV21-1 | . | CASSKRDRVKLFF | TGTGCCAGCAGCAAGAGGGATCGGGTGAAACTGTTTTTT
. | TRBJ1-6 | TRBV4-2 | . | CASSQDRGGMDSPLHF | TGTGCCAGCAGCCAAGATAGGGGCGGCATGGATTCACCCCTCCACTTT
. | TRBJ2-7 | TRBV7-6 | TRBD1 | CASSNPTGGPYEQYF | TGTGCCAGCAGCAACCCGACAGGGGGGCCCTACGAGCAGTACTTC
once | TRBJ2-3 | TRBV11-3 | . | CASSLSAGNGRDTQYF | TGTGCCAGCAGCTTATCCGCGGGAAATGGTCGGGATACGCAGTATTTT
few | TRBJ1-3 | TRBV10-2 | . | CASSESSRAGNTIYF | TGCGCCAGCAGTGAGTCGAGCAGGGCTGGAAACACCATATATTTT
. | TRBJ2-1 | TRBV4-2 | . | CASSQVGLAGGGNEQFF | TGTGCCAGCAGCCAAGTTGGGCTAGCCGGGGGAGGCAATGAGCAGTTCTTC
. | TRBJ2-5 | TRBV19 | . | CASSIGQGRETQYF | TGTGCCAGTAGTATAGGGCAGGGCAGAGAGACCCAGTACTTC
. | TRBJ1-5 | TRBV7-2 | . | CASSLGGGNQPQHF | TGTGCCAGCAGCTTAGGGGGGGGCAATCAGCCCCAGCATTTT
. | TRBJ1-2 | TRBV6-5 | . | CASTGNSMGYTF | TGTGCCAGCACGGGGAATTCGATGGGCTACACCTTC
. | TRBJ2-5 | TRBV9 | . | CASSIDWQETQYF | TGTGCCAGCAGCATCGACTGGCAAGAGACCCAGTACTTC